The T cell receptor (beta chain) under discussion was sequenced for a study of cytomegalovirus exposure and HLA in healthy donors. Study results and caveats: The Asian-associated ancestry cluster reportedly had fewer N-insertions than the approximately 690-donor mean in a later analysis. In a later analysis, across HLA loci, associated TCR counts were highest for DRB1, lowest for HLA-C.

A word on this clone: Its specificity is unknown.

From germline, CDR1 is LNHNV and CDR2 YYDKDF (reference sequence). The CDR3 totals 15 residues. V was clipped by 1 base and J by 2 bases, with 11 bases between them. Use of 60 Vbeta and 13 Jbeta primers characterized the PCR. Repertoires were generated with immunoSEQ multiplex PCR, while TCRdb's copy carries only in-frame clones and drops some. The specimen's table records about 140,000 clones. Sampled while nominally healthy, donors likely had unrecorded immune exposures. The chain uses TRBV15 and TRBJ1-2, with D tentatively TRBD1 (5 bases). The clonotype was recovered from a woman aged 18-29 years in good health and CMV-seronegative. The specimen was PBMCs. CDR3 bases: TGTGCCACCAGCAGAGGGGGCGGCTCGAACTATGGCTACACCTTC. It specifies CATSRGGGSNYGYTF.